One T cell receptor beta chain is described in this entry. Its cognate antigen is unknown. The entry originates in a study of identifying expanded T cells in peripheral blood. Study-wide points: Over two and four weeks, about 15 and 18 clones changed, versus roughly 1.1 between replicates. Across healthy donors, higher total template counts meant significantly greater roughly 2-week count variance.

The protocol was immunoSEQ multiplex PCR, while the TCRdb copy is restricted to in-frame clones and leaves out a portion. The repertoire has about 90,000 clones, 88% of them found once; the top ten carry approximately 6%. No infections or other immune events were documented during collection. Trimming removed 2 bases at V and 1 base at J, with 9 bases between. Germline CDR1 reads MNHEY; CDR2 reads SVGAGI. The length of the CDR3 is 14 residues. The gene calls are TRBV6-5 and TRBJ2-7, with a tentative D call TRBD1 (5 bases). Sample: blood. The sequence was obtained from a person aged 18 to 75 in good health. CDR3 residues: CASSYGAESYEQYF. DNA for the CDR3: TGTGCCAGCAGTTACGGGGCAGAATCCTACGAGCAGTACTTC.